This T cell receptor beta chain comes out of a study of vaccination and CD4 T cells after COVID-19. In its sample, this clonotype was seen a few times. Its antigen is undetermined. Germline lookup yields CDR1 KGHDR and CDR2 SFDVKD. The CDR3 runs 16 residues. V lost 12 bases, J lost 2 bases, and 8 bases stayed unmatched. Cultured CD4+ T-cell DNA underwent Oncomine TCR Beta short-read sequencing. From the PCR reads, TCRdb called clonotypes with MiXCR, one entry per CDR3 protein. The sample consists of 20,000 to 25,000 distinct CDR3 sequences, 30% to 35% of them appearing once. The time point was: late sampling 161 to 241 days after vaccination in a few convalescent patients. As to treatment: roughly 10-day PBMC culture with coronavirus spike peptide pools or control peptides (ViraFEST assay).

The TCR sequence derives from a human donor who had recovered from COVID-19. The gene calls are TRBV24-1 and TRBJ2-1; 14 bases agree with TRBD2. The specimen was CD4+ T cells from blood, cultured in vitro, collected about 7 months after SARS-CoV-2 vaccination. The CDR3 sequence: CASSGTSGSPYNEQFF. In DNA, the CDR3 is TGTGCCTCCTCCGGGACTAGCGGGAGTCCCTACAATGAGCAGTTCTTC.